The clone carrying this T cell receptor (beta chain) is deemed large. The target antigen is unknown. This sample was taken from a study of liver allograft versus peripheral blood T cells. As for the study in general: Recipients' peripheral blood T cell receptor repertoires were compared with those in transplanted livers. Whole-study findings and limits: Differences were reported between the T cell receptor repertoires inside liver allografts and those that were detected in peripheral blood.

TCRdb fed the reads into MiXCR, producing one record per CDR3 protein. The top ten hold 15% of the sample, which has around 1,900 distinct CDR3 sequences, more than 15% seen once. Germline CDR1 DFQATT, CDR2 SNEGSKA (reference sequence). The CDR3 is made up of 13 amino acids. Trimming at V came to 6 bases and at J to 4 bases, leaving 8 bases not matched to a gene. The V and J genes are TRBV20-1 and TRBJ1-2; 7 nucleotides align to TRBD1. The TCR sequence derives from a human patient who had a liver transplant. Among the T cells, some may be from the graft donor. The DNA of the CDR3 is TGCAGTGCCCAAACTGACAGGGTCTATGGCTACACCTTC. This encodes CSAQTDRVYGYTF.